The source of this TCR beta chain is a study of a mutant IDH1 vaccine in newly diagnosed glioma. Between the trimmed V and J ends, which lost 5 bases and 2 bases, there was a span of 10 bases. Germline V gives CDR1 LNHDA, CDR2 SQIVND (reference sequence). The CDR3 contains 13 residues. Time point meaning: week 11, during vaccination. Vaccination comprised doses that each held 300 ug of mutant IDH1 20-mer peptide, plus topical imiquimod. TCRdb keeps only in-frame clones here, not all; method: immunoSEQ multiplex PCR. The sample has around 40,000 clones; roughly 84% are singletons. As concerns this clone: Antigen: not known.

The gene calls are TRBV19 and TRBJ2-7; D possibly uses TRBD1 or TRBD2 (5 bases each). This TCR derives from a man aged 35 to 55 with glioma. The sample here was PBMCs, taken from a glioma patient whose treatment included an IDH1 peptide vaccine. CDR3 bases: TGTGCCAGTAGTTCGCCGGGACCCTACGAGCAGTACTTC. Translation gives CASSSPGPYEQYF.